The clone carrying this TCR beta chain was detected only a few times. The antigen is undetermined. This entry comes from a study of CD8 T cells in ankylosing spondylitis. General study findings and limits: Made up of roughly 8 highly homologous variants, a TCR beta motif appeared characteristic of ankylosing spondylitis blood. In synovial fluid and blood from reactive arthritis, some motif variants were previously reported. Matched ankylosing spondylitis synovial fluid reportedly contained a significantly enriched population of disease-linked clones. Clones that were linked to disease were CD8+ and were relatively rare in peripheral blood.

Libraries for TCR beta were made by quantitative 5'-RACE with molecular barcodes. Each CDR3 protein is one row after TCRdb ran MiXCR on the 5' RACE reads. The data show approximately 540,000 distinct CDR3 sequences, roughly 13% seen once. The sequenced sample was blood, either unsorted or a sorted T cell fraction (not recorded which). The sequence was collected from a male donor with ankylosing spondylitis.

CDR3: CASKSGSRNTGELFF. Here the CDR3 DNA reads TGTGCCAGCAAGAGCGGGAGCCGGAACACCGGGGAGCTGTTTTTT. This chain joins TRBV27 and TRBJ2-2, with 8 bases fitting TRBD2. The CDR3 has 15 residues. The junction had 5 bases not matched to a gene; V was cut back by 7 bases and J by 1 base. Germline loops: CDR1 MNHEY, CDR2 SMNVEV (reference sequence).